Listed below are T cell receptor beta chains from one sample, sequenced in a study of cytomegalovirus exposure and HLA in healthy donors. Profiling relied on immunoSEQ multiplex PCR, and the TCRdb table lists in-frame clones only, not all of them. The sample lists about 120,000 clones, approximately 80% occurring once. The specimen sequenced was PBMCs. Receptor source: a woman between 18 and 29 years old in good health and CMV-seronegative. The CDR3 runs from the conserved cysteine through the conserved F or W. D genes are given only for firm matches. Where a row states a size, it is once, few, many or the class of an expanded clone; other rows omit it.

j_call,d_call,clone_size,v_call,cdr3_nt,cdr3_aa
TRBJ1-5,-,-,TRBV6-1,TGTGCCAGCGGCCCTAGCAATCAGCCCCAGCATTTT,CASGPSNQPQHF
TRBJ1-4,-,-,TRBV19,TGTGCCAGTAACACCTTCCTGAATGAAAAACTGTTTTTT,CASNTFLNEKLFF
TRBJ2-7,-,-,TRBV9,TGTGCCAGCAGCGTAGGTATCCAGGCCCTCACCCAAAGGTCCTACGAGCAGTACTTC,CASSVGIQALTQRSYEQYF
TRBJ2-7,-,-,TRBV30,TGTGCCTGGACAGGAGGGAACGAGCAGTACTTC,CAWTGGNEQYF
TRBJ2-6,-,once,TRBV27,TGTGCCAGCAGTACCGGACAGTCAGGGGCCAACGTCCTGACTTTC,CASSTGQSGANVLTF
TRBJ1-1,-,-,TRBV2,TGTGCCACTGACGGGGGCACTGAAGCTTTCTTT,CATDGGTEAFF
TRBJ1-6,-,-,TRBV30,TGTGCCTGGAGTTTTCGGGGGGGTCCCTATAATTCACCCCTCCACTTT,CAWSFRGGPYNSPLHF
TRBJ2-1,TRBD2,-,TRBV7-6,TGTGCCAGCAGCTTAAGGGATCTCCTAGCGGGAGGGTATACGGATGAGCAGTTCTTC,CASSLRDLLAGGYTDEQFF
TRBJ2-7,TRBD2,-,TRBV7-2,TGTGCCAGCAGCGTTACTAGCGGGGCCTCCGAGCAGTACTTC,CASSVTSGASEQYF
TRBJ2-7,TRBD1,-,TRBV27,TGTGCCAGCAGTGCCGGACAGGGGGTCCTCTCCTACGAGCAGTACTTC,CASSAGQGVLSYEQYF
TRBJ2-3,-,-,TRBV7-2,TGTGCCAGCAGCCCCGGCGGTACGCAGTATTTT,CASSPGGTQYF
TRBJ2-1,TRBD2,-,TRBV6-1,TGTGCCAGCAGAGTACTAGCGGGAGTCTCCAATGAGCAGTTCTTC,CASRVLAGVSNEQFF
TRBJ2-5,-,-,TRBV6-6,TGTGCCAGCAGTTACAAATTCAGGGTCCAAGAGACCCAGTACTTC,CASSYKFRVQETQYF
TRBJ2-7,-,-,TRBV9,TGTGCCAGCAGCGCTACAGGGTACGAGCAGTACTTC,CASSATGYEQYF
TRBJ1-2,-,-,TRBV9,TGTGCCAGCAGTGACCAGGGCGCGGGGGGCTACACCTTC,CASSDQGAGGYTF
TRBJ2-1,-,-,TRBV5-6,TGTGCCAGCAGTTCGACTAACAGGGCCTACAATGAGCAGTTCTTC,CASSSTNRAYNEQFF
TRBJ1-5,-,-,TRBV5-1,TGCGCCAGCAGCCCGACAGCCTCCAGCAATCAGCCCCAGCATTTT,CASSPTASSNQPQHF
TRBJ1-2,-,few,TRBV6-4,TGTGCCAGCAGTGGCGGAGAGGTCGGCTACACCTTC,CASSGGEVGYTF
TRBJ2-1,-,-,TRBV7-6,TGTGCCAGCAGCTTGGCGACAGGTAGCTCCTACAATGAGCAGTTCTTC,CASSLATGSSYNEQFF
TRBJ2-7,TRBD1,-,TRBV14,TGTGCCAGCAGCCAAGAGGACAGGAACTACGAGCAGTACTTC,CASSQEDRNYEQYF
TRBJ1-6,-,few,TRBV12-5,TGTGCTAGTGGTTTGACTGGCGCGGGGCAGAGAAATTCACCCCTCCACTTT,CASGLTGAGQRNSPLHF
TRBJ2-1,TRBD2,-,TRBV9,TGTGCCAGCAGCGCTGGACTAGCGGGGGGAGGGGAAATAAATGAGCAGTTCTTC,CASSAGLAGGGEINEQFF
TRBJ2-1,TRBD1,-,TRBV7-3,TGTGCCAGCAGCTTGAAAGGGACAGATTACAATGAGCAGTTCTTC,CASSLKGTDYNEQFF
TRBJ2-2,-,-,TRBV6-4,TGTGCCAGCAAGGGGATCTCGAACACCGGGGAGCTGTTTTTT,CASKGISNTGELFF
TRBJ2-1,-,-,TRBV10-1,TGCGCCAGCAGTGACGGGGTCCCCTCTTACAATGAGCAGTTCTTC,CASSDGVPSYNEQFF
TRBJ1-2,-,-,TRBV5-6,TGTGCCAGCAGCTTGCGCCGGGGTCTCTATGGCTACACCTTC,CASSLRRGLYGYTF
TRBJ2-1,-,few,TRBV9,TGTGCCAGCAGCTTGGTGGGGAGTAATGAGCAGTTCTTC,CASSLVGSNEQFF
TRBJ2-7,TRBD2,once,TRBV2,TGTGCCAGCAGCATACTAGCGGGAGGGCCTTTCGAGCAGTACTTC,CASSILAGGPFEQYF
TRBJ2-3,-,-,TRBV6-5,TGTGCCAGCAGTCCCAGGGGGGCCCGCACAGATACGCAGTATTTT,CASSPRGARTDTQYF
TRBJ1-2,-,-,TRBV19,TGTGCCAGTCGGGAGGTTCTTGGCTACACCTTC,CASREVLGYTF
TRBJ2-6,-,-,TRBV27,TGTGCCAGCAGTTTAAGGGCCACTGGGGCCATTTCTGGGGCCAACGTCCTGACTTTC,CASSLRATGAISGANVLTF
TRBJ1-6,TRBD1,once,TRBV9,TGTGCCAGCAGCCAGAACAGGGGGTACTCACCCCTCCACTTT,CASSQNRGYSPLHF
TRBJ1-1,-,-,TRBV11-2,TGTGCCAGCAGCTTAGCAGGGCCGGGCACTGAAGCTTTCTTT,CASSLAGPGTEAFF
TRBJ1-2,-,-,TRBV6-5,TGTGCCAGCAGTTACTGGCAGGCGAATGGCTACACCTTC,CASSYWQANGYTF
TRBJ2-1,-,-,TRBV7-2,TGTGCCAGCAGCCCTGGAGGTCCCTACAATGAGCAGTTCTTC,CASSPGGPYNEQFF
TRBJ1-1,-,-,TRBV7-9,TGTGCCAGCACCACTCTTAAAGAAAGGGGTAGTGGTGAAGCTTTCTTT,CASTTLKERGSGEAFF
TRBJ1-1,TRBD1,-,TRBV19,TGTGCCAGGATACAGGGGGCCACTGAAGCTTTCTTT,CARIQGATEAFF
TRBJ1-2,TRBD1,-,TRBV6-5,TGTGCCAGCAGTAGGGGGCATTATGGCTACACCTTC,CASSRGHYGYTF
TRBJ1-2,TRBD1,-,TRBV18,TGTGCCAGCTCACCTGCGGACAGGGCTAACTATGGCTACACCTTC,CASSPADRANYGYTF
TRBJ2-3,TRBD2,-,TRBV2,TGTGCCAGTTGGACTAGCGGGAGTGGGTGGGGCACAGATACGCAGTATTTT,CASWTSGSGWGTDTQYF
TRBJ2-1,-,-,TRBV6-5,TGTGCCAGCAGCAGAGGGGGGGTGAGGAATGAGCAGTTCTTC,CASSRGGVRNEQFF
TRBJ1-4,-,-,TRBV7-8,TGTGCCAGCAGCCCCCTGGGAGTCTCTAATGAAAAACTGTTTTTT,CASSPLGVSNEKLFF